Following are 18 T cell receptor beta chains from one sample sequenced in a study of blood T cell repertoires in COVID-19. Assay: immunoSEQ multiplex PCR; the TCRdb copy retains only in-frame clones and omits some. The sample lists about 80,000 clones; over 75% were seen once. Sequenced: peripheral blood. The receptor set was obtained from a man aged 50 or older with COVID-19, enrolled during active disease.

Turning to this clone: Within the sample, other DNA sequences also encode this same CDR3. This chain links TRBV21-1 with TRBJ1-5. TRBV21-1 is shown as a pseudogene. This CDR3 comprises 14 residues. The CDR3 here is CASSKVEENQPQHF. Here the CDR3 DNA reads TGTGCCAGTAGCAAAGTAGAGGAAAATCAGCCCCAGCATTTT.

This clone was seen a single time. For the CDR3, the DNA is TGTGCCAGCAGCCGGTCCAGCAATCAGCCCCAGCATTTT. This translates into CASSRSSNQPQHF. The chain couples TRBV13 to TRBJ1-5, with D unresolved. This CDR3 region has 13 residues. Looked up from germline, CDR1 is PRHDT and CDR2 is FYEKMQ (reference sequence). V was shortened by 5 bases and J by 1 base, with 6 bases between the two germline ends.

This clone showed up just once. The genes are TRBV6-1 and TRBJ1-2; 10 bases are a match to TRBD1. The germline V gene has CDR1 MNHNS and CDR2 SASEGT. V shed 3 bases and J 1 base; nucleotides not matched to a gene: 8. This CDR3 is 17 amino acids long. CDR3 DNA sequence: TGTGCCAGCAGTGAGTTCGGGACAGGGGCCGTTAACTATGGCTACACCTTC. It encodes CASSEFGTGAVNYGYTF.

The chain recombines TRBV5-1 with TRBJ2-1; 9 positions agree with TRBD2. V lost 4 bases, J lost 5 bases, and 10 bases stayed unmatched. Per germline, CDR1 SGHRS and CDR2 YFSETQ. The CDR3 runs 16 residues. The chain's CDR3 is CASSLRGSGRDNEQFF. Here the CDR3 DNA reads TGCGCCAGCAGCCTTCGGGGTAGCGGGAGAGACAATGAGCAGTTCTTC.

This chain uses TRBV5-5 with TRBJ1-2; 8 nucleotides line up with TRBD1. Germline V gene lookup returns CDR1 SGHKS and CDR2 YYEKEE (reference sequence). V trimming: 4 bases; J trimming: 4 bases; junction bases outside the gene matches: 9. This CDR3 spans 15 amino acids. The CDR3 loop reads CASSRDRGFSYGYTF. CDR3 sequence (DNA): TGTGCCAGCAGCCGCGACAGGGGATTTAGCTATGGCTACACCTTC.

The CDR3 DNA sequence: TGTGCCAGCAGTCACCTTGTGAGTGTATCCTACAATGAGCAGTTCTTC. As protein: CASSHLVSVSYNEQFF. This chain links TRBV28 with TRBJ2-1; no clear D. The germline V gene encodes CDR1 MDHEN and CDR2 SYDVKM. Trimming took 5 bases from V and 1 from J, leaving 15 bases between them. The CDR3 contains 16 residues. Combining the CDR3 with reference TRBV28 and TRBJ2-1 gives the whole variable domain DVKVTQSSRYLVKRTGEKVFLECVQDMDHENMFWYRQDPGLGLRLIYFSYDVKMKEKGDIPEGYSVSREKKERFSLILESASTNQTSMYLCASSHLVSVSYNEQFFGPGTRLTVL.

The chain combines TRBV11-2 with TRBJ2-7; the match to TRBD1 covers 9 bases. Per the germline V gene, CDR1 is SGHAT and CDR2 is FQNNGV. V lost 8 bases to trimming and J lost 6 bases; unmatched junction nucleotides: 8. The length of the CDR3 is 13 residues. CDR3: CASQKDRGGEQYF. The CDR3 DNA is TGTGCCAGCCAAAAGGACAGGGGAGGCGAGCAGTACTTC.

The genes are TRBV3-1 (or the pseudogene TRBV3-2) and TRBJ2-7, with a tentative D call TRBD2 (5 bases). This CDR3 is 15 amino acids long. V dropped 1 base and J dropped 3 bases, with 13 bases sitting between them. Germline-derived CDR1 and CDR2 are LGHDT and YNNKEL (reference sequence). This chain's CDR3 is CASSQGASRSYEQYF. CDR3 coding DNA: TGTGCCAGCAGCCAAGGGGCTAGCCGCAGCTACGAGCAGTACTTC.

The rearrangement uses TRBV6-5 and TRBJ2-7; the match to TRBD1 covers 8 bases. This CDR3 comprises 15 residues. CDR1 MNHEY and CDR2 SVGAGI come from the germline V gene. V lost 8 bases to trimming and J lost 4 bases; unmatched junction nucleotides: 13. In nucleotides, the CDR3 is TGTGCCAGCTCCTTGGGGACAGGCCCCCAATACGAGCAGTACTTC. Translation: CASSLGTGPQYEQYF.

The J gene is TRBJ2-7, the V gene TRBV9; no clear D. The CDR3 is made up of 14 amino acids. With 0 bases removed from V and 2 bases from J, the gap between germline ends came to 9 bases. Germline assignment: CDR1 SGDLS and CDR2 YYNGEE. CDR3 in DNA: TGTGCCAGCAGCGTAGGGGTAGCCACCTACGAGCAGTACTTC. Its translation is CASSVGVATYEQYF.

The chain joins TRBV19 to TRBJ2-3; D may be TRBD1 (6 bases). V was clipped by 3 bases and J by 2 bases, with 12 bases between them. The CDR3 has 15 residues. Germline values: CDR1 LNHDA, CDR2 SQIVND (reference sequence). CDR3 sequence reads: CASSIQGHPTDTQYF. CDR3 coding DNA: TGTGCCAGTAGTATCCAGGGACATCCCACAGATACGCAGTATTTT.

This chain joins TRBV3-1 (or the pseudogene TRBV3-2) and TRBJ1-3, with 9 bases fitting TRBD1. The CDR3 contains 15 residues. In germline, CDR1 is LGHDT, CDR2 YNNKEL (reference sequence). With 6 bases clipped from V and 0 bases from J, the junction kept 3 bases outside the gene matches. DNA of the CDR3: TGTGCCAGCAGAGAACAGGGGGCCTCTGGAAACACCATATATTTT. Translating gives CASREQGASGNTIYF.

The rearrangement uses TRBV5-6 and TRBJ2-2; TRBD1 might be the D (5 bases). The CDR3 extends over 17 amino acids. The V and J ends lost 5 bases and 3 bases respectively, with 20 bases between them. Germline loops: CDR1 SGHDT, CDR2 YYEEEE. The DNA of the CDR3 is TGTGCCAGCAGTCCCCCCGGGCAGGGCATAGACACCGGGGAGCTGTTTTTT. This encodes CASSPPGQGIDTGELFF.

Regarding this clone: Relative to the germline gene, one junction end is altered; a read error may explain this. V usage is TRBV2 and J usage is TRBJ1-1; tentative D call: TRBD1 (6 bases). The CDR3 spans 15 residues. CDR1 is SNHLY and CDR2 is FYNNEI in the germline V gene. CDR3 sequence: CASIEQGNMNTEAFF. The CDR3 DNA follows: TGTGCCAGCATTGAACAGGGTAACATGAACACTGAAGCTTTCTTT.

The chain uses TRBV6-6 and TRBJ2-1, with D possibly being TRBD2 (6 bases). Trimming shortened V by 4 bases and J by 1 base, and 14 bases separated the two germline ends. CDR1 MNHNY and CDR2 SVGAGI come from the germline V gene (reference sequence). The CDR3 extends over 16 amino acids. This CDR3 reads CASSSLLAGSYNEQFF. In DNA, the CDR3 is TGTGCCAGCAGTTCCCTCTTGGCGGGATCCTACAATGAGCAGTTCTTC.

V usage is TRBV5-1 and J usage is TRBJ1-1, with 9 bases identical to TRBD1. Trimming at V came to 1 base and at J to 1 base, leaving 8 bases not matched to a gene. Germline CDR1 is SGHRS and CDR2 is YFSETQ. The CDR3 is made up of 17 amino acids. The CDR3 sequence: CASSLKGQGGQNTEAFF. The CDR3 DNA follows: TGCGCCAGCAGCTTGAAGGGACAGGGAGGACAGAACACTGAAGCTTTCTTT.

This clone is a singleton in its sample. This chain connects TRBV11-3 to TRBJ2-1, with 13 positions matching TRBD2. J was trimmed by 5 bases and V by 0 bases; bases with no gene match: 4. The CDR3 contains 17 residues. Per the germline V gene, CDR1 is SGHNT and CDR2 is YENEEA. CDR3 nucleotide sequence: TGTGCCAGCAGCTTAGAGGGACTAGCGGGAACCGACAATGAGCAGTTCTTC. It encodes CASSLEGLAGTDNEQFF.

The chain employs TRBV6-5 and TRBJ1-5, with TRBD1 as a possible D gene (6 bases). The CDR3 consists of 15 residues. Germline V CDR1 and CDR2: MNHEY, SVGAGI. Trimming left V 6 bases short and J 3 bases short, with 15 bases between. The CDR3 DNA reads TGTGCCAGCAGCGGGCCGGGGGGGGCCAATCAGCCCCAGCATTTT. Protein: CASSGPGGANQPQHF.